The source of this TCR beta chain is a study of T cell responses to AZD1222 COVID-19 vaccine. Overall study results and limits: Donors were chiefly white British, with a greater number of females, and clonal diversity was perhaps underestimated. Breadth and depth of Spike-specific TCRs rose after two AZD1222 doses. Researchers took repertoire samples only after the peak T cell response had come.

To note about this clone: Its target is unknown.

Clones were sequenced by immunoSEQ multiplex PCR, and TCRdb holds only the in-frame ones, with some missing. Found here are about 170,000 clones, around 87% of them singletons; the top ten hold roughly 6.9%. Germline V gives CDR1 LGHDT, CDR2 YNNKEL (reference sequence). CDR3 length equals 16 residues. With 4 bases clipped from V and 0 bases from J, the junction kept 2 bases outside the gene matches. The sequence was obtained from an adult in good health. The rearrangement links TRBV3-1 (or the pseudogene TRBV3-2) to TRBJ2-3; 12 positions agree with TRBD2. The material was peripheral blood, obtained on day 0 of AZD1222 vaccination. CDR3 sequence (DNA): TGTGCCAGCAGCCCCGGACTAGCGGGGAGCACAGATACGCAGTATTTT. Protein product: CASSPGLAGSTDTQYF.